This TCR beta chain stems from a study of response to subunit inactivated influenza vaccine (dated by TCRdb to about 2018). As for the study more broadly: The study used deep quantitative T cell receptor repertoire profiling to track responses to a trivalent subunit inactivated influenza vaccine.

This clonotype was found many times. Its cognate antigen has yet to be identified. Qualities for individual bases were not recorded, and no much larger clone is one base off. Study-level results and caveats: According to the authors, only a limited number of new T cells may be recruited by each seasonal influenza vaccination.

Libraries were constructed by RT-PCR. TCRdb names Illumina HiSeq 2500 as the instrument used. TCRdb reprocessed the public reads (quality trimming at Q25 with fastp, clone calling with MiXCR) and kept in-frame beta chains. Rows are unified per CDR3 protein, each entry keeping the most common DNA and genes. The table for this sample lists over 400,000 distinct CDR3 sequences; roughly 11% of them were counted only once. The top ten constitute approximately 12% of the sample. The time point tag for this specimen amounts to: more than 40 days after influenza vaccine administration. The CDR3 measures 17 amino acids from cysteine to phenylalanine. Here the CDR3 DNA is all that survives: 51 bases in frame from base 1. V and J are truncated by 1 base and 3 bases respectively, leaving an intervening sequence of 18 bases. The germline V gene provides CDR1 MDHEN and CDR2 SYDVKM.

The V gene is TRBV28 and the J gene is TRBJ1-2; TRBD1 is perhaps the D gene, given 6 matching bases. The source was PBMCs from blood, collected around seven weeks after vaccination. This clonotype was obtained from a man aged 45-65 years who received an inactivated influenza vaccine. Donor details come from another sample of the same person, matched by shared clones. The DNA sequence reads TGTGCCAGCAGTTTATCTTTCGTTGAGAAGGGGGACTATGGCTACACCTTC. Its product reads: CASSLSFVEKGDYGYTF.